These 16 T cell receptor beta chains were sequenced from one sample in a study of cytomegalovirus exposure and HLA in healthy donors. It was with 60 Vbeta and 13 Jbeta primers that the PCR ran. TCRdb's table, derived via immunoSEQ multiplex PCR, lists solely in-frame clones and lacks some. The sample lists about 150,000 clones; over 75% were seen once. What was sequenced was PBMCs. The receptors were gathered from a woman in her 30s in good health and CMV-seronegative.

The chain uses TRBV7-2 and TRBJ1-1; possibly TRBD1 for D (6 bases). Trimming shortened V by 0 bases and J by 1 base, and 9 bases separated the two germline ends. Germline V lookup: CDR1 SGHTA, CDR2 FQGNSA. This CDR3 is 15 amino acids long. CDR3: CASSLAAGANTEAFF. The CDR3 nucleotides read TGTGCCAGCAGCTTAGCGGCGGGGGCGAACACTGAAGCTTTCTTT.

This sequence joins TRBV29-1 and TRBJ2-1, with 13 bases that match TRBD2. From germline, CDR1 is SQVTM and CDR2 ANQGSEA. Unmatched junction bases numbered 4, after V lost 4 bases and J lost 4 bases. This CDR3 comprises 15 residues. The CDR3 sequence: CSVVPTSGGYNEQFF. CDR3 coding DNA: TGCAGCGTTGTACCGACTAGCGGGGGGTACAATGAGCAGTTCTTC.

This clone was picked up one time. The chain uses TRBV5-1 and TRBJ1-1; TRBD1 might be the D (5 bases). V lost 4 bases and J lost 5, with 12 bases in between. The CDR3 has 13 amino acids. CDR1 is SGHRS and CDR2 is YFSETQ in the germline V gene. The CDR3 loop reads CASSKGSGTEAFF. The CDR3 bases are TGCGCCAGCAGCAAAGGCTCAGGGACTGAAGCTTTCTTT.

This rearrangement joins TRBV28 to TRBJ1-1; D perhaps matches TRBD1 (5 bases). V was cut by 2 bases and J by 5 bases, with 9 bases left in between. In germline, CDR1 is MDHEN, CDR2 SYDVKM. The CDR3 has 13 residues. The CDR3 DNA is TGTGCCAGCAGTTTACGGGGGGGAACTGAAGCTTTCTTT. Its protein is CASSLRGGTEAFF.

V is TRBV2 and J is TRBJ1-2; D is unresolved. The CDR3 totals 14 residues. The V end was cut by 7 bases, the J end by 4 bases, with 16 bases between. The germline V gene has CDR1 SNHLY and CDR2 FYNNEI. CDR3 amino acids: CASKAGEASYGYTF. DNA for the CDR3: TGTGCCAGCAAGGCCGGGGAGGCTTCCTATGGCTACACCTTC.

The chain joins TRBV14 to TRBJ1-3; no firm D call. The CDR3 has 16 amino acids. CDR1 and CDR2 (germline): SGHDN, FVKESK. V lost 5 bases and J lost 0, with 14 bases in between. The CDR3 nucleotides are TGTGCCAGCAGCGGTCGTGGGCAAAGCTCTGGAAACACCATATATTTT. Protein product: CASSGRGQSSGNTIYF.

V gene TRBV18 combines with J gene TRBJ1-3, with D unclear. With 4 bases removed from V and 1 base from J, the gap between germline ends came to 8 bases. Germline CDR1 and CDR2: KGHSH and LQKENI. The CDR3 spans 14 residues. CDR3 sequence: CASSHPGSGNTIYF. Written as DNA, the CDR3 is TGTGCCAGCTCACACCCGGGGTCTGGAAACACCATATATTTT.

J is TRBJ1-3 and V is TRBV7-9; 8 bases are shared with TRBD1. J gave up 1 base and V 2 bases, and 7 bases lay outside the gene matches. The CDR3 sequence is 17 residues long. Germline-derived CDR1 and CDR2 are SEHNR and FQNEAQ (reference sequence). The CDR3 loop reads CASSLWRDRSSGNTIYF. CDR3 coding DNA: TGTGCCAGCAGCTTATGGCGGGACAGGAGTTCTGGAAACACCATATATTTT.

This clone is a singleton in its sample. This chain uses TRBV14 with TRBJ2-7, with 7 bases identical to TRBD2. Germline CDR1 SGHDN, CDR2 FVKESK. Trimming cost V 0 bases and J 9 bases; bases outside gene matches: 8. The CDR3 is made up of 14 amino acids. CDR3: CASSQDWSGVGQYF. In DNA, the CDR3 is TGTGCCAGCAGCCAAGATTGGAGCGGGGTCGGGCAGTACTTC.

The rearrangement links TRBV28 to TRBJ1-2; 7 bases map to TRBD1. This CDR3 has 13 residues. The germline gives CDR1 MDHEN, CDR2 SYDVKM. Losses at the gene ends were 5 bases for V and 8 bases for J; bases not matched to a gene: 8. CDR3 in amino acids: CASSTGQTLGYTF. CDR3 bases: TGTGCCAGCAGTACGGGACAGACCCTAGGCTACACCTTC.

CDR3: CAWSVSVSNQPQHF. The CDR3 DNA is TGTGCCTGGAGTGTAAGCGTCTCCAATCAGCCCCAGCATTTT. This chain uses TRBV30 with TRBJ1-5; D call uncertain. The germline gives CDR1 GTSNPN, CDR2 SVGIG (reference sequence). Trimming cost V 0 bases and J 3 bases, with 9 bases left between them. CDR3 length equals 14 residues.

In its sample, this clone was seen a few times. The gene calls are TRBV2 and TRBJ1-1, with D unclear. CDR1 is SNHLY, CDR2 FYNNEI, per germline. The CDR3 is 23 amino acids. V lost 2 bases and J 6 bases, leaving 40 bases between the germline ends. The CDR3 DNA follows: TGTGCCAGCAGTGAATTGTTGGTTACCGGACTCCCGACGGGGAAACGGGAAAGGGCTGAAGCTTTCTTT. Translating it yields CASSELLVTGLPTGKRERAEAFF.

The chain recombines TRBV5-1 with TRBJ2-4; 8 bases are shared with TRBD1. This CDR3 is 14 amino acids long. J gave up 4 bases and V 2 bases, and 2 bases lay outside the gene matches. Looked up from germline, CDR1 is SGHRS and CDR2 is YFSETQ. The CDR3 DNA reads as TGCGCCAGCAGCTTAGACAGGGGTAAAAACATTCAGTACTTC. Amino acid sequence: CASSLDRGKNIQYF.

The chain uses TRBV30 and TRBJ2-2; D is possibly TRBD1 (5 bases). CDR1 and CDR2 (germline): GTSNPN, SVGIG (reference sequence). The CDR3 has 12 residues. Trimming removed 4 bases from V and 6 bases from J, with 9 bases in between. The CDR3 region is CAWTGPSGELFF. CDR3 in DNA: TGTGCCTGGACAGGGCCTTCCGGGGAGCTGTTTTTT. The full variable domain, with the rest looked up from reference TRBV30 and TRBJ2-2, is SQTIHQWPATLVQPVGSPLSLECTVEGTSNPNLYWYRQAAGRGLQLLFYSVGIGQISSEVPQNLSASRPQDRQFILSSKKLLLSDSGFYLCAWTGPSGELFFGEGSRLTVL.

This sequence joins TRBV5-1 and TRBJ2-2; tentative D call: TRBD2 (6 bases). The CDR3 runs 14 residues. V was shortened by 5 bases and J by 3 bases, with 11 bases between the two germline ends. Germline V CDR1 and CDR2: SGHRS, YFSETQ. DNA for the CDR3: TGCGCCAGCAGGAGACTAGAGTACACCGGGGAGCTGTTTTTT. This encodes CASRRLEYTGELFF.

This sequence joins TRBV19 and TRBJ2-1; D gene ambiguous. The CDR3 has 13 amino acids. The V end was cut by 4 bases, the J end by 6 bases, with 10 bases between. The V gene's germline CDR1 is LNHDA and CDR2 SQIVND (reference sequence). CDR3 residues: CASSTWSVNEQFF. CDR3 nucleotide sequence: TGTGCCAGTAGTACCTGGAGTGTCAATGAGCAGTTCTTC.